This T cell receptor beta chain was profiled in a study of blood T cell repertoires in COVID-19. CDR3 size: 12 residues. Germline trimming cut 5 bases from V and 11 bases from J; bases unmatched to any gene: 8. Germline V gene sequence: CDR1 PRHDT, CDR2 FYEKMQ (reference sequence). Clones were read by immunoSEQ multiplex PCR, and TCRdb kept only the in-frame ones, dropping some. The table lists some 200,000 clones, 84% of them singletons, with around an eighth in the top ten. The chain links TRBV13 to TRBJ1-1; 7 nucleotides align to TRBD1. The TCR comes from a man aged 25-45 years with active or convalescent COVID-19. Sample: peripheral blood. The CDR3 region has the DNA TGTGCCAGCAGCGAGTGGGGACAGTATGCTTTCTTT. This gives the protein CASSEWGQYAFF.